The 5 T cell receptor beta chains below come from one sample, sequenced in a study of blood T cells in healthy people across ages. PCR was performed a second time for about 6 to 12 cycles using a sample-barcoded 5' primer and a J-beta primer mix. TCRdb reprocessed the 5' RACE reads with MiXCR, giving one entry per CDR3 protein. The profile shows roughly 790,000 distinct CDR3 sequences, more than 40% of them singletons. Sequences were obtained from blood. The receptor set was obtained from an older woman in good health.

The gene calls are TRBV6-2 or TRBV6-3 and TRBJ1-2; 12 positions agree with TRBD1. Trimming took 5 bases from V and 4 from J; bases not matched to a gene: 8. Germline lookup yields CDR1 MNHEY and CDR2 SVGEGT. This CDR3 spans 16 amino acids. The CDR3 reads CASSHLGTGGSYGYTF. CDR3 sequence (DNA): TGTGCCAGCAGTCACCTTGGGACAGGGGGCTCCTATGGCTACACCTTC.

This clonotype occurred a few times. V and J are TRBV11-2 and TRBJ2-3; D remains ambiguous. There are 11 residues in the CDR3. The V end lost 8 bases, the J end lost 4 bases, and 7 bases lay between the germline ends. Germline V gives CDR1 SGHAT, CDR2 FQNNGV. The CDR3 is CASGISDTQYF. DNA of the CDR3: TGTGCCAGCGGCATTTCAGATACGCAGTATTTT.

This CDR3 reads CASSLLQWDYGYTF. The CDR3 region has the DNA TGTGCCAGCAGCTTATTACAGTGGGACTATGGCTACACCTTC. The genes are TRBV7-9 and TRBJ1-2; D is ambiguous. Germline V gene lookup returns CDR1 SEHNR and CDR2 FQNEAQ (reference sequence). Trimming shortened V by 2 bases and J by 3 bases, and 10 bases separated the two germline ends. The CDR3 extends over 14 amino acids.

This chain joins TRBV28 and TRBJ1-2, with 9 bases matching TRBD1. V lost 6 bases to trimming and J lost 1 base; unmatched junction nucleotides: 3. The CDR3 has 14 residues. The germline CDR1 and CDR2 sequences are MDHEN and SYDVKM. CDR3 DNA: TGTGCCAGCAGGCGACAGGGGGATAACTATGGCTACACCTTC. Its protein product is CASRRQGDNYGYTF.

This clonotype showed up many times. In nucleotides, the CDR3 is TGCGCCAGCAGCTTGGACGGGCCAAGGACAGATACGCAGTATTTT. Translation gives CASSLDGPRTDTQYF. V and J are TRBV5-1 and TRBJ2-3; D not resolved. The CDR3 has 15 residues. Trimming pared 0 bases from V and 3 bases from J, leaving 11 bases between. Germline V gene data show CDR1 as SGHRS and CDR2 as YFSETQ.